Following are 8 T cell receptor beta chains from one sample sequenced in a study of blood T cells in healthy people across ages. A second about 7 to 12 cycle PCR used barcoded and J-beta primers. Each CDR3 protein gets one entry after TCRdb re-called the 5' RACE reads with MiXCR. The data show hundreds of thousands of distinct CDR3 sequences, roughly two fifths seen once. The specimen was blood. The receptor source for this set is an elderly man in good health.

This clonotype was seen a few times. The rearrangement uses TRBV28 and TRBJ2-5, with TRBD2 identical over 8 bases. The CDR3 has 14 residues. Germline CDR1 is MDHEN and CDR2 is SYDVKM. The ends lost 8 bases at V and 6 bases at J; junction bases unmatched: 11. The CDR3 DNA reads as TGTGCCAGCCGAACCGCGGGGGGCAAACAGACCCAGTACTTC. It encodes CASRTAGGKQTQYF.

A few counts support this clonotype. The V call is TRBV4-1, the J call TRBJ2-7; TRBD2 matches 12 bases. V shed 1 base, J shed 1 base, and the junction held 5 bases outside the gene matches. The CDR3 length is 17 residues. Germline loops: CDR1 MGHRA, CDR2 YSYEKL. In DNA form, the CDR3 reads TGCGCCAGCAGCCAAGCCCAGACTAGCGGGGGATCCTACGAGCAGTACTTC. Translating gives CASSQAQTSGGSYEQYF.

The chain links TRBV7-8 to TRBJ2-5; 7 bases match TRBD2. CDR1 SGHVS and CDR2 FQNEAQ come from the germline V gene. CDR3 length: 15 amino acids. V was pared by 7 bases and J by 11 bases, with 19 bases of the junction left unmatched. The CDR3 DNA reads as TGTGCCAGCATCCCCCGGACGGGAGGAGGCAATGAGCAGTACTTC. Amino acid sequence: CASIPRTGGGNEQYF.

The chain uses TRBV29-1 and TRBJ1-2; a weak D match, TRBD1 (5 bases). The CDR3 spans 12 residues. The germline V gene has CDR1 SQVTM and CDR2 ANQGSEA. With 1 base removed from V and 4 bases from J, the gap between germline ends came to 7 bases. For the CDR3, the DNA is TGCAGCGTTGAAGCCGGGGGCTATGGCTACACCTTC. Amino acids: CSVEAGGYGYTF.

This clonotype was seen more than once but under ten times. CDR3 coding DNA: TGCGCCAGCAGGAAGAACCACGGGCCCCCCTACGAGCAGTACTTC. It codes for CASRKNHGPPYEQYF. This sequence joins TRBV10-1 and TRBJ2-7; no definite D call. The germline V and J ends were trimmed by 6 bases and 2 bases, with 17 bases remaining between them. Germline V gives CDR1 WNHNN, CDR2 SYGVQD (reference sequence). CDR3 size: 15 residues.

The V call is TRBV7-2, the J call TRBJ2-5, with 8 bases matching TRBD2. V shed 2 bases and J 5 bases; nucleotides not matched to a gene: 7. The CDR3 runs 15 residues. Germline V gives CDR1 SGHTA, CDR2 FQGNSA. CDR3 protein: CASSLSSGGLETQYF. In nucleotides, the CDR3 is TGTGCCAGCAGCTTATCGTCGGGGGGGTTGGAGACCCAGTACTTC.

This clonotype was recorded many times. The J gene is TRBJ2-1, the V gene TRBV2, with D possibly being TRBD1 (5 bases). Germline CDR1 reads SNHLY; CDR2 reads FYNNEI. The CDR3 is made up of 12 amino acids. Trimming took 7 bases from V and 7 from J, leaving 11 bases between them. The CDR3 reads CASIQGRNEQFF. The CDR3 DNA reads TGTGCCAGCATTCAGGGAAGGAATGAGCAGTTCTTC.

This clonotype has a single count. The V call is TRBV14, the J call TRBJ1-2; 8 bases are a match to TRBD1. The CDR3 length is 16 residues. The germline V gene encodes CDR1 SGHDN and CDR2 FVKESK. J was trimmed by 4 bases and V by 0 bases; bases with no gene match: 7. For the CDR3, the DNA is TGTGCCAGCAGCCAAGAGGGCAGGGGGCGCGGCTATGGCTACACCTTC. This gives the protein CASSQEGRGRGYGYTF.